The clone carrying this TCR beta chain was counted between two and nine times. Antigen unknown. CDR1 and CDR2 (germline): MDHEN, SYDVKM. The CDR3 runs to 16 residues. The V gene lost 5 bases and the J gene lost 4 bases, with 20 bases spanning the gap. This entry is derived from a study of response to subunit inactivated influenza vaccine. The study's findings and limits: The study's authors posited that every seasonal influenza vaccination enlists few new T cells.

One entry per CDR3 protein results from TCRdb running MiXCR on the RT-PCR reads. The sample yields about 520,000 distinct CDR3 sequences, over 25% seen once. The sequencing used CD4+ T cells sorted from PBMCs, collected 4 to 6 days after vaccination. This chain links TRBV28 with TRBJ2-5; D possibly corresponds to TRBD1 (5 bases). This TCR was sampled from a man aged 45-65 years who received an inactivated influenza vaccine. The CDR3 DNA is TGTGCCAGCAGTCTGGCTGCAGGGAATGTTCGAGAGACCCAGTACTTC. As protein: CASSLAAGNVRETQYF.